This T cell receptor (beta chain) was recorded in a study of OX40 agonist ivuxolimab in advanced cancers. Study background: An agonistic human IgG2 monoclonal antibody against OX40 (CD134) was given. Whole-study findings and limits: There were, on average, more expanded clones in CD8+ T cells than in CD4+.

CDR1 is SGHTA and CDR2 is FQGTGA in the germline V gene. This CDR3 has 17 amino acids. Unmatched junction bases numbered 13, after V lost 5 bases and J lost 5 bases. Notes on this clone: Its antigen is currently unknown.

Generated by immunoSEQ multiplex PCR, the TCRdb table keeps only in-frame clones and is missing some. The sample shows tens of thousands of clones, roughly 91% of them seen only once. This chain connects TRBV7-3 to TRBJ2-2, with 8 bases identical to TRBD2. The sequence was obtained from an adult with an advanced solid tumor such as melanoma, head and neck, liver or kidney cancer. Sequencing used CD4+ or CD8+ T cells sorted from blood, obtained in a trial of the OX40 agonist ivuxolimab. CDR3 sequence reads: CASSPGKLAGATGELFF. The CDR3 nucleotides read TGTGCCAGCAGCCCCGGGAAGCTAGCGGGTGCTACCGGGGAGCTGTTTTTT.